Below are 11 T cell receptor beta chains sequenced from a single sample in a study of blood T cell repertoires in COVID-19. Data came from immunoSEQ multiplex PCR; TCRdb stores just in-frame clones and leaves some out. This sample has fewer than 70,000 clones; around 81% occur once, and the top ten carry approximately 4.9%. The sequenced sample was peripheral blood. The receptors shown here come from a human donor in a cohort sampled during active COVID-19.

This clone was counted a few times. The chain carries TRBV28 and TRBJ2-1, with TRBD2 identical over 8 bases. V lost 6 bases and J lost 0; bases outside the gene matches: 10. CDR3 size: 17 residues. Germline values: CDR1 MDHEN, CDR2 SYDVKM. The chain's CDR3 is CASSYPSSGSSYNEQFF. CDR3 nucleotides: TGTGCCAGCAGCTACCCTTCGAGCGGGAGCTCCTACAATGAGCAGTTCTTC.

This chain uses TRBV7-9 with TRBJ2-7; a possible D gene is TRBD2 (6 bases). V was clipped by 8 bases and J by 2 bases, with 19 bases between them. Germline V lookup: CDR1 SEHNR, CDR2 FQNEAQ (reference sequence). The CDR3 totals 15 residues. This CDR3 is CASVLLSGAAYEQYF. The CDR3 DNA reads TGTGCCAGCGTGTTACTTAGCGGAGCCGCCTACGAGCAGTACTTC.

The chain couples TRBV6-1 to TRBJ1-3; a weak D match, TRBD1 (6 bases). Trimming shortened V by 1 base and J by 1 base, and 11 bases separated the two germline ends. This CDR3 comprises 16 residues. Germline assignment: CDR1 MNHNS and CDR2 SASEGT. The CDR3 is CASSEGQVRSGNTIYF. CDR3 DNA: TGTGCCAGCAGTGAAGGACAGGTTAGATCTGGAAACACCATATATTTT.

This chain links TRBV19 with TRBJ2-3; the D is unclear. Germline V CDR1 and CDR2: LNHDA, SQIVND (reference sequence). This CDR3 is built from 13 residues. Trimming left V 1 base short and J 1 base short, with 3 bases between. CDR3 DNA sequence: TGTGCCAGTAGTATAGTAGGCACAGATACGCAGTATTTT. Translation: CASSIVGTDTQYF.

The chain joins TRBV28 to TRBJ1-6, with TRBD1 matching 10 bases. Germline V lookup: CDR1 MDHEN, CDR2 SYDVKM. The length of the CDR3 is 15 residues. The V gene end was trimmed by 7 bases and the J gene end by 5 bases; junction bases not matched to a gene: 5. As DNA, the CDR3 is TGTGCCAGCATCGGGACAGGGGCTAATAATTCACCCCTCCACTTT. Its protein product is CASIGTGANNSPLHF.

V is TRBV3-1 (or the pseudogene TRBV3-2) and J is TRBJ2-7, with TRBD2 as a possible D gene (6 bases). V shed 3 bases and J shed 0 bases, with 18 bases lying between them. CDR3 length equals 17 residues. Germline V gives CDR1 LGHDT, CDR2 YNNKEL (reference sequence). CDR3 sequence: CASSHRGGGSGSYEQYF. The DNA of the CDR3 is TGTGCCAGCAGCCACAGAGGTGGAGGGTCGGGCTCCTACGAGCAGTACTTC.

The V and J genes are TRBV5-6 and TRBJ2-1; maybe TRBD2 (6 bases). CDR1 and CDR2 from the germline V gene are SGHDT and YYEEEE. The CDR3 is 15 amino acids. V shed 0 bases and J shed 6 bases, with 13 bases lying between them. The CDR3 coding sequence is TGTGCCAGCAGCTTGGGGGGACTGGGAATCAATGAGCAGTTCTTC. Its protein product is CASSLGGLGINEQFF.

V and J are TRBV6-5 and TRBJ2-2, with D uncertain. The V end lost 2 bases, the J end lost 6 bases, and 13 bases lay between the germline ends. Germline assignment: CDR1 MNHEY and CDR2 SVGAGI. This CDR3 contains 15 residues. CDR3 sequence: CASSYQNRVSGELFF. The CDR3 coding sequence is TGTGCCAGCAGTTACCAAAATCGGGTTTCCGGGGAGCTGTTTTTT.

V is TRBV21-1 and J is TRBJ2-6; the tabulated D call, TRBD2, remains unverified against the DNA. TRBV21-1 is shown as a pseudogene. The CDR3 is 14 amino acids. The CDR3 DNA sequence: TGTGCCAGCAGCAAAGTGCGTGGGGCCAACGTCCTGACTTTC. It is translated as CASSKVRGANVLTF.

Only a few counts were recorded for this clone. The chain is built from TRBV18 and TRBJ2-7, with D maybe TRBD1 (5 bases). The V and J ends lost 3 bases and 3 bases respectively, with 9 bases between them. CDR1 is KGHSH, CDR2 LQKENI, per germline. This CDR3 is built from 13 residues. The CDR3 sequence: CASSPPDIYEQYF. CDR3 in DNA: TGTGCCAGCTCACCCCCGGACATCTACGAGCAGTACTTC.

The rearrangement links TRBV9 to TRBJ1-3, with 10 bases fitting TRBD1. The V gene end was trimmed by 3 bases and the J gene end by 3 bases; junction bases not matched to a gene: 12. This CDR3 is 18 amino acids long. Germline V gives CDR1 SGDLS, CDR2 YYNGEE. CDR3 region: CASSGAPGGQGIGNTIYF. CDR3 nucleotide sequence: TGTGCCAGCAGCGGGGCTCCCGGGGGACAGGGGATTGGAAACACCATATATTTT.